Judged by abundance, the clone carrying this T cell receptor (beta chain) is medium-sized. The record originates from a study of technical replicates of blood from a few donors. TCRdb keeps only in-frame clones here, not all; method: immunoSEQ multiplex PCR. The sample comprises around 77,000 clones, roughly 92% of which are singletons, and 0.41% rests with the top ten. Trimming pared 3 bases from V and 7 bases from J, leaving 18 bases between. Germline V lookup: CDR1 LNHDA, CDR2 SQIVND (reference sequence). The CDR3 length is 15 residues. The chain has TRBV19 and TRBJ1-1, with D maybe TRBD1 (6 bases). Specimen: T cells isolated from PBMCs. This receptor was taken from a human donor in good health. The DNA for the CDR3 is TGTGCCAGTAGTATTCGTAAGGCAGGGGATGGTGAAGCTTTCTTT. Translated: CASSIRKAGDGEAFF.